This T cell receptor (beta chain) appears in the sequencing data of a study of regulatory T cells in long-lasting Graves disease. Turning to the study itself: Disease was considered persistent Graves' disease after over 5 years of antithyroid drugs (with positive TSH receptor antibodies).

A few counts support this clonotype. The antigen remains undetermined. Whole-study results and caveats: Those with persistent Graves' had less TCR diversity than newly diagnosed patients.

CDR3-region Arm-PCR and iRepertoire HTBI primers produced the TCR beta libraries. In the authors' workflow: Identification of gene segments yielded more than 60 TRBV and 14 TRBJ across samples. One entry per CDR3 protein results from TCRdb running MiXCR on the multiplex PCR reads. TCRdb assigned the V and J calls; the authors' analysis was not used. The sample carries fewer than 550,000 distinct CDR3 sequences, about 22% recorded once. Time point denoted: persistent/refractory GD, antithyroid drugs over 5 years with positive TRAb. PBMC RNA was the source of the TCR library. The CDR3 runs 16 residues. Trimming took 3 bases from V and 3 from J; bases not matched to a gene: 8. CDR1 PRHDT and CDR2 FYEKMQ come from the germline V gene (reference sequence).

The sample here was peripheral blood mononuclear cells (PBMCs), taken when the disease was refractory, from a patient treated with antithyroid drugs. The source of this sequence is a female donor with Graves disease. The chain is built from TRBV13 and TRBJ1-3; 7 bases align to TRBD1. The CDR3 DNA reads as TGTGCCAGCAGCTTCGGGACAGTAAAGTTTGGAAACACCATATATTTT. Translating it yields CASSFGTVKFGNTIYF.